This T cell receptor beta chain was documented in a study of blood T cell repertoires in COVID-19. Turning to the study itself: The study drew acute and convalescent COVID-19 samples from the United States, Italy and Spain. The analysed material was cDNA or gDNA that came from T cells, B-cell-depleted T cells, or PBMCs.

Looked up from germline, CDR1 is SGHRS and CDR2 is YFSETQ. The ends were cut back, 0 bases at V and 0 bases at J, with 5 bases in the middle. This CDR3 contains 14 residues. Source study methods: It was from reference gene primer amplification that nucleated cell counts were estimated. Repertoires were generated with immunoSEQ multiplex PCR, while TCRdb's copy carries only in-frame clones and drops some. V and J calls and clone size follow that table, whereas D and trimming were derived from the DNA. Here the sample spans approximately 65,000 clones, roughly nine tenths being singletons. Material for sequencing was peripheral blood. The sequence derives from a woman aged 50 to 60 with active COVID-19. The chain carries TRBV5-1 and TRBJ2-3, with D maybe TRBD2 (5 bases). The CDR3 DNA reads TGCGCCAGCAGCTTGGGCGGGAGCACAGATACGCAGTATTTT. Protein product: CASSLGGSTDTQYF.